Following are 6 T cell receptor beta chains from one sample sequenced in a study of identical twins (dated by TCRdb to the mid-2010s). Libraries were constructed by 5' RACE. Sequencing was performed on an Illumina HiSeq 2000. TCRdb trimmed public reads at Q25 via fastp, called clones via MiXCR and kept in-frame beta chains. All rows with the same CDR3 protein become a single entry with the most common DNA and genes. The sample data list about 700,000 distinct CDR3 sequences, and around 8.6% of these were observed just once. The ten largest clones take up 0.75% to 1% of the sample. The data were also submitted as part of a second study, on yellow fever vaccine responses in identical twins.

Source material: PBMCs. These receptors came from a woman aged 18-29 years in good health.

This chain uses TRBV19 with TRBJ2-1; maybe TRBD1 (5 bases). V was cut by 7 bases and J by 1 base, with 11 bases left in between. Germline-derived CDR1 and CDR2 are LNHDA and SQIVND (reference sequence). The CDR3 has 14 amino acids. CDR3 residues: CASKVDSSYNEQFF. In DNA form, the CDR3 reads TGTGCCAGTAAAGTAGACAGTTCCTACAATGAGCAGTTCTTC.

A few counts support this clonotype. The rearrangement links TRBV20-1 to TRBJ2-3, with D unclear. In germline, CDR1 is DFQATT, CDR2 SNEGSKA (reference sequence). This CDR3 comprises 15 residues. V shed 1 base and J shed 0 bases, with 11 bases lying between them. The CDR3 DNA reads TGCAGTGCTAGAGGACCACTGGGCAGCACAGATACGCAGTATTTT. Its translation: CSARGPLGSTDTQYF.

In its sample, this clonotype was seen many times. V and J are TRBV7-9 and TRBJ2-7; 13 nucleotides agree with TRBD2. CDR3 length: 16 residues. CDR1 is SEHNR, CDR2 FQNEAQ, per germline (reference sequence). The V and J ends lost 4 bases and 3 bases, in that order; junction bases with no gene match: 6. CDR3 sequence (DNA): TGTGCCAGCAGCTGGGGGACTAGCGGGACTATCTACGAGCAGTACTTC. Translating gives CASSWGTSGTIYEQYF.

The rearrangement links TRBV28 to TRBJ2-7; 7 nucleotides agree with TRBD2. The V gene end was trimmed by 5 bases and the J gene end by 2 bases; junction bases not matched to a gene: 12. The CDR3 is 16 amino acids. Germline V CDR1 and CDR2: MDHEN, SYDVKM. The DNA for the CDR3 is TGTGCCAGCAGTCCTGGGGGGGGGTCAACCCCCTACGAGCAGTACTTC. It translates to CASSPGGGSTPYEQYF.

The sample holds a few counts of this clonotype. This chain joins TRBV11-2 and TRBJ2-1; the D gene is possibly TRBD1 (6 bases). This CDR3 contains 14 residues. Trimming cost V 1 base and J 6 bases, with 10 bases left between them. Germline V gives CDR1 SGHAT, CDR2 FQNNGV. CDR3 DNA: TGTGCCAGCAGCTTAGCCTACAGGGTCAATGAGCAGTTCTTC. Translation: CASSLAYRVNEQFF.

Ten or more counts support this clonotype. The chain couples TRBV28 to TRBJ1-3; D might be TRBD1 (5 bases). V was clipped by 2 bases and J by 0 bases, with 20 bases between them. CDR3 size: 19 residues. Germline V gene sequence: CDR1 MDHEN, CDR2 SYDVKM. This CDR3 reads CASSLLIAVPGDSGNTIYF. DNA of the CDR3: TGTGCCAGCAGTTTACTTATCGCGGTCCCGGGGGACTCTGGAAACACCATATATTTT.